This T cell receptor (beta chain) was obtained from a study of cytomegalovirus exposure and HLA in healthy donors. CDR3 length: 14 residues. Looked up from germline, CDR1 is MDHEN and CDR2 is SYDVKM. Trimming took off 5 bases at V and 4 bases at J, with 14 bases between the two ends. For this clone: Its antigen is unknown.

The PCR made use of 60 Vbeta and 13 Jbeta primers. Generated by immunoSEQ multiplex PCR, the TCRdb table keeps only in-frame clones and is missing some. Its listing shows 60,000 or so clones. Study observations and caveats: A later analysis by the authors found several of the most significant clusters apparently linked to common viral pathogens.

The receptor was isolated from a man between 50 and 59 years old in good health and CMV-seropositive. Sequencing was done on a sample of PBMCs. V and J are TRBV28 and TRBJ1-2, with D possibly matching TRBD1 (6 bases). The CDR3, as DNA: TGTGCCAGCAGTCCGCCTGACAGGCCCTATGGCTACACCTTC. It yields the protein CASSPPDRPYGYTF.